The rows below give T cell receptor beta chains drawn from one sample of a study of cytomegalovirus exposure and HLA in healthy donors. Sequenced by immunoSEQ multiplex PCR; TCRdb stores in-frame clones only, minus some. The data hold around 170,000 clones, with less than 90% observed a single time. Input material: PBMCs. The origin of the receptors is a girl aged 10-17 years in good health and CMV-seropositive. CDR3s include the opening cysteine and the closing phenylalanine or tryptophan. D genes are given only for firm matches. Size is stated for part of the rows, as once, few or many counts, or as a class when the clone is expanded.

TRBD1,TRBV10-3,TRBJ1-5,NA,TGTGCCATCAAAGACAGGGTGGGCAATCAGCCCCAGCATTTT,CAIKDRVGNQPQHF
NA,TRBV27,TRBJ2-3,NA,TGTGCCAGCAGTCCCAAGGGTGCGGGATGGGGCACAGATACGCAGTATTTT,CASSPKGAGWGTDTQYF
TRBD2,TRBV27,TRBJ2-3,NA,TGTGCCAGCAGTTTAACCGGGACTAGCGGTTTTAGCACAGATACGCAGTATTTT,CASSLTGTSGFSTDTQYF
NA,TRBV4-1,TRBJ2-2,NA,TGCGCCAGCAGCCAAGAGGCATATAAAGACACCGGGGAGCTGTTTTTT,CASSQEAYKDTGELFF
TRBD1,TRBV28,TRBJ1-6,NA,TGTGCCAGCACCTCGCCCGGGACAGCTTATAATTCACCCCTCCACTTT,CASTSPGTAYNSPLHF
TRBD2,TRBV13,TRBJ2-5,NA,TGTGCCAGCAGCTTAAGGACTAGCGGACCGCAGTACTTC,CASSLRTSGPQYF
TRBD1,TRBV5-1,TRBJ2-7,NA,TGCGCCAGCCGGATCCCCGGGACAGGATCCTACGAGCAGTACTTC,CASRIPGTGSYEQYF
NA,TRBV6-1,TRBJ1-2,few,TGTGCCAGCAGTGAGGCAGCTAACTATGGCTACACCTTC,CASSEAANYGYTF
TRBD1,TRBV19,TRBJ2-7,NA,TGTGCCAGGGTGGGACAGCTAACCTACGAGCAGTACTTC,CARVGQLTYEQYF
NA,TRBV7-7,TRBJ2-1,few,TGTGCTAGCAGCTTAGGGACGAGCGGGAATGAGCAGTTCTTC,CASSLGTSGNEQFF
NA,TRBV5-6,TRBJ2-1,once,TGTGCCAGCACCCCCGGCGGGAAGGTTGAGCAGTTCTTC,CASTPGGKVEQFF
NA,TRBV19,TRBJ2-5,once,TGTGCCAGTAGTATCTACAGGAGTCATGGGACCCAGTACTTC,CASSIYRSHGTQYF
NA,TRBV11-2,TRBJ2-3,NA,TGTGCCAGCAGCTTCGAAACTAGCACAGATACGCAGTATTTT,CASSFETSTDTQYF
TRBD1,TRBV29-1,TRBJ1-2,few,TGCAGCGTTGCTGCAGGGGGGTACGGCTACACCTTC,CSVAAGGYGYTF
TRBD1,TRBV30,TRBJ1-5,NA,TGTGCCTGGAGCGCAGGGGGCTCTCAGCCCCAGCATTTT,CAWSAGGSQPQHF
TRBD2,TRBV2,TRBJ2-3,NA,TGTGCCAGCAGCTCGACTAGCGGGAGAAGGGCAGATACGCAGTATTTT,CASSSTSGRRADTQYF
NA,TRBV29-1,TRBJ2-1,NA,TGCAGCGTTGGACGGACAGCCGACAATGAGCAGTTCTTC,CSVGRTADNEQFF